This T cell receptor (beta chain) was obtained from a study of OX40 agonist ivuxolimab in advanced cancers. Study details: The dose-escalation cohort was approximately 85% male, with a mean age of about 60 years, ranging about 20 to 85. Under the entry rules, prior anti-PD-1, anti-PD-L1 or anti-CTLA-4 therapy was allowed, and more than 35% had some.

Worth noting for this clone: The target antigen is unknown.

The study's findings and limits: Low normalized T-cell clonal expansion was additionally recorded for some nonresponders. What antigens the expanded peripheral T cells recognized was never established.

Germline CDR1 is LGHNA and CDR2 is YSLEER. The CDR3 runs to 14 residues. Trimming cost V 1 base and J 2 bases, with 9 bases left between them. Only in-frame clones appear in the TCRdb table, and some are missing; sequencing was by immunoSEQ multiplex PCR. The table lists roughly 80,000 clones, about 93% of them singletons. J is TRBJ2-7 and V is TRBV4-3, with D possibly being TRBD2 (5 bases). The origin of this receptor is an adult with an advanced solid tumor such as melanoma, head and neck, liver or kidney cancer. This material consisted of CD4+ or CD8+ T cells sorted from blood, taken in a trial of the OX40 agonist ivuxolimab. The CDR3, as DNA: TGCGCCAGCAGCCAAGGAGCGGTGGCCTACGAGCAGTACTTC. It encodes CASSQGAVAYEQYF.